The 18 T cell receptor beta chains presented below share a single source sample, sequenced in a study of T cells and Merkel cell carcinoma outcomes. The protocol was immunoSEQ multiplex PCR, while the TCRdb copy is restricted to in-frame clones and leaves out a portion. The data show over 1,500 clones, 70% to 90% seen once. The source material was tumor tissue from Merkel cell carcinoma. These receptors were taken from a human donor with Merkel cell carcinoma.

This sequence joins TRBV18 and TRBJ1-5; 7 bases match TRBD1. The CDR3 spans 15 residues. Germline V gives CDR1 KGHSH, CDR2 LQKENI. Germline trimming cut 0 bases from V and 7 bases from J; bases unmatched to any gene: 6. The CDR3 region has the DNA TGTGCCAGCTCACCACCGACAGGGAAAGGCCAGCCCCAGCATTTT. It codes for CASSPPTGKGQPQHF.

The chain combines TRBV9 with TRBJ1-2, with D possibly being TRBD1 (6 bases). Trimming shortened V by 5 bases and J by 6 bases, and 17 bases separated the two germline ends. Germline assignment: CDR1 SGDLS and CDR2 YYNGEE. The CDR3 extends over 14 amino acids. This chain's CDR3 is CASRDPGGADGYTF. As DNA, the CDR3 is TGTGCCAGCAGGGATCCGGGGGGCGCGGATGGCTACACCTTC.

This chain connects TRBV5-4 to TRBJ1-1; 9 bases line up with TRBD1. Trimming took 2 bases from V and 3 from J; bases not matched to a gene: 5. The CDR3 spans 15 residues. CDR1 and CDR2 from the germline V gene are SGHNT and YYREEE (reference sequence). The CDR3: CASSFHRGPDTEAFF. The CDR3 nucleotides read TGTGCCAGCAGCTTTCACAGGGGGCCCGACACTGAAGCTTTCTTT.

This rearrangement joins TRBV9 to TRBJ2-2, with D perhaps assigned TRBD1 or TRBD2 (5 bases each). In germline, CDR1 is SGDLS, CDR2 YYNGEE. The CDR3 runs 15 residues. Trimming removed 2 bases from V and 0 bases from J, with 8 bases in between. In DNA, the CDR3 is TGTGCCAGCAGCGTTAGAGGGGCGAACACCGGGGAGCTGTTTTTT. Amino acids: CASSVRGANTGELFF.

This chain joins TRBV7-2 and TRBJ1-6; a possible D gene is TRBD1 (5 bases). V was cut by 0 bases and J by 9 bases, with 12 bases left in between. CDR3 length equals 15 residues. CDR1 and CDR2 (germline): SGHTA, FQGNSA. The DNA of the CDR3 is TGTGCCAGCAGCTTAGCGGGGGGTAGGGTTTCACCCCTCCACTTT. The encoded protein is CASSLAGGRVSPLHF. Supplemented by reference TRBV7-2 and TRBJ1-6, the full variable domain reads GAGVSQSPSNKVTEKGKDVELRCDPISGHTALYWYRQSLGQGLEFLIYFQGNSAPDKSGLPSDRFSAERTGGSVSTLTIQRTQQEDSAVYLCASSLAGGRVSPLHFGNGTRLTVT.

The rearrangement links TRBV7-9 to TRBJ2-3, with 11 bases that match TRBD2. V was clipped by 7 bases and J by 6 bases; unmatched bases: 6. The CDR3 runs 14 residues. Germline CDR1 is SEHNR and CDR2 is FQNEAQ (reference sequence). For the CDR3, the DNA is TGTGCCAGCAACCCTAGCGGGGGGTCGGATACGCAGTATTTT. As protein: CASNPSGGSDTQYF.

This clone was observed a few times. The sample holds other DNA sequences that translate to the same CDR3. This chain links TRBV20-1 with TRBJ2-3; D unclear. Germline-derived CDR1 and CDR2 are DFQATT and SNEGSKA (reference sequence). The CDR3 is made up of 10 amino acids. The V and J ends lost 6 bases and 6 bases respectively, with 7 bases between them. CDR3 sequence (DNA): TGCAGTGCCTCCCGGGATACGCAGTATTTT. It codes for CSASRDTQYF.

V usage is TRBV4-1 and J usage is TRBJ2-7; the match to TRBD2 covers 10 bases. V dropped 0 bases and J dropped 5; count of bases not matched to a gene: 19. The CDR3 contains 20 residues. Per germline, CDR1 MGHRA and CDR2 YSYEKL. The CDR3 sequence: CASSQDRLAGDLVLWNEQYF. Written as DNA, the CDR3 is TGCGCCAGCAGCCAAGATCGCCTAGCGGGGGACCTCGTACTCTGGAACGAGCAGTACTTC.

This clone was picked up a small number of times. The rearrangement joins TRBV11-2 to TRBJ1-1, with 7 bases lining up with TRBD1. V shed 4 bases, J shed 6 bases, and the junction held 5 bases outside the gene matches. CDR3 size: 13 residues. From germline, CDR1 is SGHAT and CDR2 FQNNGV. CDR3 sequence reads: CASSSTRGAEAFF. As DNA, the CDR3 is TGTGCCAGCAGCTCAACCAGGGGGGCTGAAGCTTTCTTT.

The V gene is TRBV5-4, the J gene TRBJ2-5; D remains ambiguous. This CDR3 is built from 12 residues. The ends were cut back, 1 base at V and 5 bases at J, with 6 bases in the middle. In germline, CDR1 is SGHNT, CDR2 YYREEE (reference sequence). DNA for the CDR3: TGTGCCAGCAGCTTGTACGGGGAGACCCAGTACTTC. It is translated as CASSLYGETQYF.

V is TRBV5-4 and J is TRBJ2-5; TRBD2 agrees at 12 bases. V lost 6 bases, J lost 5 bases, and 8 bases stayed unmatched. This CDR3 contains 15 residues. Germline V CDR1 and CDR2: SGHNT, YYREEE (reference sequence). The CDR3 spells CASTASGGAWETQYF. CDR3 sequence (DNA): TGTGCCAGCACTGCTAGCGGGGGGGCCTGGGAGACCCAGTACTTC.

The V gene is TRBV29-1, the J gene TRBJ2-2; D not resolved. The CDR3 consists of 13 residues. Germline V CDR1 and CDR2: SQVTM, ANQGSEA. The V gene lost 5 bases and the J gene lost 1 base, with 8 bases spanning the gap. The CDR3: CSVFVGNTGELFF. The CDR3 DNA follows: TGCAGCGTTTTTGTAGGGAACACCGGGGAGCTGTTTTTT.

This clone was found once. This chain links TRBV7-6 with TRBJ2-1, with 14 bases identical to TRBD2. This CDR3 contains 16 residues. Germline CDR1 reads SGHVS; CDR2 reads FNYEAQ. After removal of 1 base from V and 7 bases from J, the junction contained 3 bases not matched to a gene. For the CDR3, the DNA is TGTGCCAGCAGCTTAGGACTAGCGGGGGGGAGGAATGAGCAGTTCTTC. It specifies CASSLGLAGGRNEQFF.

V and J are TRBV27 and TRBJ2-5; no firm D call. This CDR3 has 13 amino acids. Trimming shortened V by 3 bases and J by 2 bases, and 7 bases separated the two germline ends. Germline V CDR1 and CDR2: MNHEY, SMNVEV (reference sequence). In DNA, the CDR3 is TGTGCCAGCAGTTTGCCCTCACAAGAGACCCAGTACTTC. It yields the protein CASSLPSQETQYF.

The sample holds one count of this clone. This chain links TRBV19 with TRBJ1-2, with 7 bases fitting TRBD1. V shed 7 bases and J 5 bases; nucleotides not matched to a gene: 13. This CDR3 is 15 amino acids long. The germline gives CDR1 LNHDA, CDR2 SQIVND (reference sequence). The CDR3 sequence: CASTKRPGTEYGYTF. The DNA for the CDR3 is TGTGCCAGTACTAAACGACCCGGGACAGAGTATGGCTACACCTTC.

The CDR3 DNA sequence: TGTGCCAGCAGCTTGGACAGCTTCAATGAGCAGTTCTTC. This gives the protein CASSLDSFNEQFF. V and J are TRBV7-9 and TRBJ2-1; the D gene is possibly TRBD1 (6 bases). The germline V and J ends were trimmed by 3 bases and 6 bases, with 9 bases remaining between them. CDR3 length: 13 amino acids. The germline V gene has CDR1 SEHNR and CDR2 FQNEAQ (reference sequence).

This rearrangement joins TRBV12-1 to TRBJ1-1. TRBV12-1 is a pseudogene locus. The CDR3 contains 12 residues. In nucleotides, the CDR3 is TGTGCCAGCAGCTTTAGGTGGTATGAAGCTTTCTTT. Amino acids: CASSFRWYEAFF.

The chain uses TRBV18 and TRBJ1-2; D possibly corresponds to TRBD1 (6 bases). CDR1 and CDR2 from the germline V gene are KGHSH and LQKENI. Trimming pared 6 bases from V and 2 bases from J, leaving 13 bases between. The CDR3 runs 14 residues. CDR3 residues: CASSGQSLNYGYTF. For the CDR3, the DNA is TGTGCCAGCTCTGGACAGTCCCTAAACTATGGCTACACCTTC.